The source of this T cell receptor beta chain is a study of blood T cell repertoires in COVID-19. As for the study in general: Nucleic acid was either cDNA or gDNA, and it came from T cells, B-cell-depleted T cells, or PBMCs.

All enrollees were about 18 to 89 years old and from some 24 US areas. Clinical history as reported by participants underpinned cohort assignment. Original handling: Estimated nucleated cell counts came from reference gene primer amplification. Assay used: immunoSEQ multiplex PCR; TCRdb lists only in-frame clones, some missing. The DNA gave D and trimming, while V, J and clone size come from that table. The sample consists of about 210,000 clones, approximately 80% of them appearing once. This clone is a singleton in its sample. Germline V CDR1 and CDR2: MDHEN, SYDVKM. Unmatched junction bases numbered 10, after V lost 6 bases and J lost 6 bases. The CDR3 covers 14 residues.

Sequencing was done on a sample of PBMCs or T cells enriched from blood (not recorded which). The receptor's source is a woman aged 50 to 60 with acute COVID-19. The chain recombines TRBV28 with TRBJ2-7, with 8 positions matching TRBD1. CDR3 sequence (DNA): TGTGCCAGCAGGGCGGACAGGGAGCCCCTCGAGCAGTACTTC. Its translation is CASRADREPLEQYF.